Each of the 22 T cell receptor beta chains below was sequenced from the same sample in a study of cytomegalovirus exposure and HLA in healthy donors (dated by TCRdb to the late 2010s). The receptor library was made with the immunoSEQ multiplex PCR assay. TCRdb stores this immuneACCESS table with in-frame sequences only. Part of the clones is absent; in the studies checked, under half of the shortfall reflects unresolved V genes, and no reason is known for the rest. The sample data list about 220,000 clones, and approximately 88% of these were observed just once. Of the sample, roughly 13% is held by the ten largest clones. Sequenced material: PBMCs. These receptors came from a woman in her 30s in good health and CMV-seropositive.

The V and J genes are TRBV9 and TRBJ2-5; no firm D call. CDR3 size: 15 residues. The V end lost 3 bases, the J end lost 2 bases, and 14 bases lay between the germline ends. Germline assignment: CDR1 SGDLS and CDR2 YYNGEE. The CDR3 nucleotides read TGTGCCAGCAGCGCGTACGGCGCCCCACAAGAGACCCAGTACTTC. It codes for CASSAYGAPQETQYF.

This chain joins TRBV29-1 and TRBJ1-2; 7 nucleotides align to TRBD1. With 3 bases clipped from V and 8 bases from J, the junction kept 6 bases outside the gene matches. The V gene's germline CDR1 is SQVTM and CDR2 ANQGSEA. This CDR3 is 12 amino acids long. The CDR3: CSVEGTDLGYTF. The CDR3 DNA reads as TGCAGCGTTGAGGGGACAGATCTCGGCTACACCTTC.

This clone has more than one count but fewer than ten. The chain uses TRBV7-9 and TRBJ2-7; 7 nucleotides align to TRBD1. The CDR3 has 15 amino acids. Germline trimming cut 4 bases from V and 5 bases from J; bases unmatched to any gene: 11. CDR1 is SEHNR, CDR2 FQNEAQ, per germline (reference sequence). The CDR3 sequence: CASSSPNTGDNEQYF. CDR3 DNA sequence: TGTGCCAGCAGCTCCCCAAATACAGGGGACAACGAGCAGTACTTC. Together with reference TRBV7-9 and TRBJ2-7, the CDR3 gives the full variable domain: DTGVSQNPRHKITKRGQNVTFRCDPISEHNRLYWYRQTLGQGPEFLTYFQNEAQLEKSRLLSDRFSAERPKGSFSTLEIQRTEQGDSAMYLCASSSPNTGDNEQYFGPGTRLTVT.

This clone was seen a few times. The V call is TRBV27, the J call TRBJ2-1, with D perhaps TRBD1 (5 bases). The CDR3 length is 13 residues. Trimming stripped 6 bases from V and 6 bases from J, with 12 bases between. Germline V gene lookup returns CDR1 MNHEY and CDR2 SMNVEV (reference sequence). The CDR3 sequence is CASSHQGINEQFF. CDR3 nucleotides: TGTGCCAGCAGCCACCAGGGTATCAATGAGCAGTTCTTC.

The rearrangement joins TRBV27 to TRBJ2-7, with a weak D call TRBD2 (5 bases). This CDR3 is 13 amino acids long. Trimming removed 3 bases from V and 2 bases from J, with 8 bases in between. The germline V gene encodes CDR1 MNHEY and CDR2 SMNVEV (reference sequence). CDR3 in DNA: TGTGCCAGCAGTTTTCGGCGGGCCTACGAGCAGTACTTC. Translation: CASSFRRAYEQYF.

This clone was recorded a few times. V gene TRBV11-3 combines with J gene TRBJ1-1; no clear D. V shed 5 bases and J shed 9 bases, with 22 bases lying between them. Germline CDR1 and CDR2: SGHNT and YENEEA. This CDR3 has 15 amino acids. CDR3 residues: CASSTRTGVLVKAFF. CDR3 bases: TGTGCCAGCAGCACCCGAACTGGGGTATTGGTTAAAGCTTTCTTT.

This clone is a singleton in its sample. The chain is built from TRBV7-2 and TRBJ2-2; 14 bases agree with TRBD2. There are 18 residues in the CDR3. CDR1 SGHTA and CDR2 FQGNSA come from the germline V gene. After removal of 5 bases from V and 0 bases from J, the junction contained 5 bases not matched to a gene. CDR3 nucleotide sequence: TGTGCCAGCAGCCAAGGACTAGCGGGAGGAGCGAACACCGGGGAGCTGTTTTTT. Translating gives CASSQGLAGGANTGELFF.

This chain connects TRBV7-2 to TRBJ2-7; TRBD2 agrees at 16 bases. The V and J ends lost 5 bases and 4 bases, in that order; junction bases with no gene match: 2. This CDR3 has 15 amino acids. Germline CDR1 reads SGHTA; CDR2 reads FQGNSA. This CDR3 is CASSRGLAGGYEQYF. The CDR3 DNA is TGTGCCAGCAGCCGGGGACTAGCGGGAGGGTACGAGCAGTACTTC.

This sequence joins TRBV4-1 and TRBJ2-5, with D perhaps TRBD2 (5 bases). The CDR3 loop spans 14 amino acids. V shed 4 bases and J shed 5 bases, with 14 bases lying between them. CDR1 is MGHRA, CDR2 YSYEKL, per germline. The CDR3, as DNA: TGCGCCAGCAGCCTTACTAGTGGCCCGGAGACCCAGTACTTC. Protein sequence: CASSLTSGPETQYF.

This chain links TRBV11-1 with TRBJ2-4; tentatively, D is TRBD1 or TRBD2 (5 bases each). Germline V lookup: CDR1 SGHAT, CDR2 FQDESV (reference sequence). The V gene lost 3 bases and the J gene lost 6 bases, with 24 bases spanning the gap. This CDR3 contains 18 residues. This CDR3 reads CASSFNRYGTAALNIQYF. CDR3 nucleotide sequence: TGTGCCAGCAGCTTCAATCGTTACGGGACCGCAGCCTTAAACATTCAGTACTTC.

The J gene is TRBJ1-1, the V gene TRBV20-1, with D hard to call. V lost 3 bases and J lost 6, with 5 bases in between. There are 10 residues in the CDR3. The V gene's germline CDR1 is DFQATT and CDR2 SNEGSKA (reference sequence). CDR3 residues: CSASWPEAFF. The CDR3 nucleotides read TGCAGTGCTAGTTGGCCTGAAGCTTTCTTT.

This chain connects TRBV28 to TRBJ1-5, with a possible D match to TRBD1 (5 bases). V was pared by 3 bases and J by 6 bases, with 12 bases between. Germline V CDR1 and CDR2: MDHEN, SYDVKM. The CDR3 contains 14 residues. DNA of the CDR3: TGTGCCAGCAGTTTGGCAGGGACGGGTCAGCCCCAGCATTTT. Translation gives CASSLAGTGQPQHF.

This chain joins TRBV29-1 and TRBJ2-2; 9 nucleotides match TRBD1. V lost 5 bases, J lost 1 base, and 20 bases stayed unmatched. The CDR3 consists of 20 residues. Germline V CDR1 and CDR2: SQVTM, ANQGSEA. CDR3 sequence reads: CSVRGYGTGQQTWNTGELFF. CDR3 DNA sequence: TGCAGCGTTAGAGGTTATGGGACAGGGCAACAAACGTGGAACACCGGGGAGCTGTTTTTT.

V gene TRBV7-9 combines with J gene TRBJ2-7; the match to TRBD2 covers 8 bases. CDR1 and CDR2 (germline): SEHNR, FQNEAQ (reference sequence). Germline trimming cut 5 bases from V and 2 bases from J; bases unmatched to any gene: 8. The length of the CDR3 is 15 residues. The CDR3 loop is CASSRGGGLPYEQYF. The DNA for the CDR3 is TGTGCCAGCAGCCGAGGCGGGGGGCTGCCCTACGAGCAGTACTTC.

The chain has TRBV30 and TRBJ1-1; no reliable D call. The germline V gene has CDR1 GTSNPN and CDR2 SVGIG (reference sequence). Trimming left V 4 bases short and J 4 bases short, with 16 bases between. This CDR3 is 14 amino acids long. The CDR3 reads CAWKFYMAGTEAFF. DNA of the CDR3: TGTGCCTGGAAGTTCTATATGGCGGGCACTGAAGCTTTCTTT.

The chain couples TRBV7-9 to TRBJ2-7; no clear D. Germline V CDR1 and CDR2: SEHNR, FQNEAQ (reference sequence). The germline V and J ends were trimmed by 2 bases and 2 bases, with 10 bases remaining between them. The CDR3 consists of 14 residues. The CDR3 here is CASSLLESPYEQYF. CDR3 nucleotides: TGTGCCAGCAGCTTACTGGAGAGCCCCTACGAGCAGTACTTC.

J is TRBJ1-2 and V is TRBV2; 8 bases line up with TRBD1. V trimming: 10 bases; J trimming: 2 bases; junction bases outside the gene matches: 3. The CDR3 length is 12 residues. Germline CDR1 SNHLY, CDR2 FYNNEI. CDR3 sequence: CATRQGNYGYTF. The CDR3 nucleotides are TGTGCCACACGACAGGGGAACTATGGCTACACCTTC.

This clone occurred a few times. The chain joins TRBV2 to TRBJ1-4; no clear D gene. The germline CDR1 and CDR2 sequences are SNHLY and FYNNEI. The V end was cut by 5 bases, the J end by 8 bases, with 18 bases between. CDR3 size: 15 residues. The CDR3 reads CASSPDKIGGEKLFF. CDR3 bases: TGTGCCAGCAGTCCCGACAAAATAGGCGGGGAAAAACTGTTTTTT. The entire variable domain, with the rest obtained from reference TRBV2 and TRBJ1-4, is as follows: EPEVTQTPSHQVTQMGQEVILRCVPISNHLYFYWYRQILGQKVEFLVSFYNNEISEKSEIFDDQFSVERPDGSNFTLKIRSTKLEDSAMYFCASSPDKIGGEKLFFGSGTQLSVL.

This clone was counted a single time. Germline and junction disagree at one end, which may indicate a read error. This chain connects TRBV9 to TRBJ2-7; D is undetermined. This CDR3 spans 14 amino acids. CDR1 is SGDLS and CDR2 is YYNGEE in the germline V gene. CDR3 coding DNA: TGTGCCAGCAGCGTAATCTGCAGATTTGTCGACTTGTCCTTC. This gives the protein CASSVICRFVDLSF.

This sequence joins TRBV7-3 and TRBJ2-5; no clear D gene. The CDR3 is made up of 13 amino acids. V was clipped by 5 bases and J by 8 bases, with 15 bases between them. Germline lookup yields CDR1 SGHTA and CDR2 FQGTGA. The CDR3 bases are TGTGCCAGCAGCCCCAACCCTTCAGAAACCCAGTACTTC. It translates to CASSPNPSETQYF.

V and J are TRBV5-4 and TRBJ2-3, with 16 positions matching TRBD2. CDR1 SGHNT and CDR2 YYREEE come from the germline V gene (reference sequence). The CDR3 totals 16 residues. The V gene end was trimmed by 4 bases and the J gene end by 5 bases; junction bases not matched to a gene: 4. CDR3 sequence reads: CASSTGTSGGGDTQYF. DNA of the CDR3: TGTGCCAGCAGCACCGGGACTAGCGGGGGGGGAGATACGCAGTATTTT.

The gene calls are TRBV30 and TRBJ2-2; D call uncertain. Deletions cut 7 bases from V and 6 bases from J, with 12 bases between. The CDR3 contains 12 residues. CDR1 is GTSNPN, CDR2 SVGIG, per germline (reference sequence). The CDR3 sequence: CAFPLVSGELFF. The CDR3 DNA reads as TGTGCCTTCCCTTTAGTCTCCGGGGAGCTGTTTTTT. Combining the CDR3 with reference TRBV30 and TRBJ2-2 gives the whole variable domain SQTIHQWPATLVQPVGSPLSLECTVEGTSNPNLYWYRQAAGRGLQLLFYSVGIGQISSEVPQNLSASRPQDRQFILSSKKLLLSDSGFYLCAFPLVSGELFFGEGSRLTVL.